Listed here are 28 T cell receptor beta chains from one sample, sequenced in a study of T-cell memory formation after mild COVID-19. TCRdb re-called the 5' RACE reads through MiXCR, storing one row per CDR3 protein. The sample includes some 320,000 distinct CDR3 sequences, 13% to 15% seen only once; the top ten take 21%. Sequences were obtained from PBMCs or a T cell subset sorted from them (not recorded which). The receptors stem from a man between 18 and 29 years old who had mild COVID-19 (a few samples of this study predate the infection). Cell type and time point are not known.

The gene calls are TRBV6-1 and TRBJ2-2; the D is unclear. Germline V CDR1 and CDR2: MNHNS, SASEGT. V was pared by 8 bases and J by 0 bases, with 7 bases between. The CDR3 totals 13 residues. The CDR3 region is CASGDTNTGELFF. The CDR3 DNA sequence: TGTGCCAGCGGGGATACGAACACCGGGGAGCTGTTTTTT.

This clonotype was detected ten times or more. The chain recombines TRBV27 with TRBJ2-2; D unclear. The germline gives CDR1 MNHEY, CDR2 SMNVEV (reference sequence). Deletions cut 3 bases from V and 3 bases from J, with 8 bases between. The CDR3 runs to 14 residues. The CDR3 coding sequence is TGTGCCAGCAGTTTGATGGGATACACCGGGGAGCTGTTTTTT. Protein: CASSLMGYTGELFF.

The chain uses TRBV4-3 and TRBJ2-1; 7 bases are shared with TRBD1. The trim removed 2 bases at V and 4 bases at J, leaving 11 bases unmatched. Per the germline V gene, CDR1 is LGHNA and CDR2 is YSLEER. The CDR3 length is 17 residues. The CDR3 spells CASSQRTGQILYNEQFF. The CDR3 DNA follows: TGCGCCAGCAGCCAAAGGACAGGACAAATTTTGTACAATGAGCAGTTCTTC.

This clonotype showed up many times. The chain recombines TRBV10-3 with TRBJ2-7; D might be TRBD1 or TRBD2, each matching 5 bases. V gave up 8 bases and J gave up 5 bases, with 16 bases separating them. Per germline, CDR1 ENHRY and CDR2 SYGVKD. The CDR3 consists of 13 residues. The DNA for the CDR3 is TGTGCCATCGGCCCCGGGACCCCCGACGAGCAGTACTTC. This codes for CAIGPGTPDEQYF.

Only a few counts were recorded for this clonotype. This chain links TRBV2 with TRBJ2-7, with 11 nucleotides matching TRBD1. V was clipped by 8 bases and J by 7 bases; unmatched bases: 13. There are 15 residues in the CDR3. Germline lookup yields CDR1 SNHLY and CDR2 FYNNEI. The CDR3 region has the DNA TGTGCCAGCGGAGAAGTCCGGGACAGGGGGGAGGAGCAGTACTTC. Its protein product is CASGEVRDRGEEQYF.

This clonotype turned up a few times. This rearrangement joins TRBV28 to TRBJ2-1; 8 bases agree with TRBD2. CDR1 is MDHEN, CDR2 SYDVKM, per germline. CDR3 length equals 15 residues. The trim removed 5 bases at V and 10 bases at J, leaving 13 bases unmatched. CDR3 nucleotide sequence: TGTGCCAGCAGTATCGGGGGGGCGGTAATCCGGGAGCAGTTCTTC. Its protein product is CASSIGGAVIREQFF.

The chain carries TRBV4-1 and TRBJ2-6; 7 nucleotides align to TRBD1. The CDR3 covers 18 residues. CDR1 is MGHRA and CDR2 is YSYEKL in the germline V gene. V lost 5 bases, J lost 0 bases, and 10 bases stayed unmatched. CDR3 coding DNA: TGCGCCAGCAGCTTGACCCTGGGACAGCCCTCTGGGGCCAACGTCCTGACTTTC. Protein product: CASSLTLGQPSGANVLTF.

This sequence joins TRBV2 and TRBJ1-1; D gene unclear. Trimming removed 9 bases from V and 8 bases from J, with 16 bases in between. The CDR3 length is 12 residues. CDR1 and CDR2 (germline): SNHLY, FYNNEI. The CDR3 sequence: CARSTAKTEAFF. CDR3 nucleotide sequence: TGTGCCAGAAGTACAGCTAAGACAGAAGCTTTCTTT.

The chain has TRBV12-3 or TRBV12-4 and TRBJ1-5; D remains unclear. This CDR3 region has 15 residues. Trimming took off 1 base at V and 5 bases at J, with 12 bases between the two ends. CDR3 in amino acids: CASSLVEGGDQPQHF. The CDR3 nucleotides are TGTGCCAGCAGTTTAGTCGAGGGCGGGGATCAGCCCCAGCATTTT.

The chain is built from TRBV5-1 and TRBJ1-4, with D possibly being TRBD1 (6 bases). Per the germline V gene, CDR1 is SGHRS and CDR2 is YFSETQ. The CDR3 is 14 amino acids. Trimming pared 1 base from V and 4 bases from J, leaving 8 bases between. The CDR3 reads CASSLQGFNEKLFF. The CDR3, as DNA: TGCGCCAGCAGCTTGCAGGGGTTTAATGAAAAACTGTTTTTT.

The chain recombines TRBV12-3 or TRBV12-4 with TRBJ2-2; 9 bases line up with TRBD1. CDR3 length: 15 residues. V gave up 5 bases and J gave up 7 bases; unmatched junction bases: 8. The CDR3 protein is CASSNPGQGSGELFF. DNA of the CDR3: TGTGCCAGCAGTAATCCGGGACAGGGTAGCGGGGAGCTGTTTTTT.

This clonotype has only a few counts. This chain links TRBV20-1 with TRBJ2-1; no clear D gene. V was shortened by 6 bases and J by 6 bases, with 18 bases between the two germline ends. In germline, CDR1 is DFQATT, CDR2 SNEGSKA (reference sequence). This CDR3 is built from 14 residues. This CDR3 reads CSADGYGQVNEQFF. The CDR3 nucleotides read TGCAGTGCGGACGGCTACGGCCAGGTCAATGAGCAGTTCTTC.

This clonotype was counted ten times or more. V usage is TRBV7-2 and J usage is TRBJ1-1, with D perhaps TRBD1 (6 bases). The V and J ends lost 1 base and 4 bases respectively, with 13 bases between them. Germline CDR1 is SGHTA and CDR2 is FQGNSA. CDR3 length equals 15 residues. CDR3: CASSLEAGAGTEAFF. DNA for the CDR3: TGTGCCAGCAGCTTAGAGGCAGGGGCAGGCACTGAAGCTTTCTTT.

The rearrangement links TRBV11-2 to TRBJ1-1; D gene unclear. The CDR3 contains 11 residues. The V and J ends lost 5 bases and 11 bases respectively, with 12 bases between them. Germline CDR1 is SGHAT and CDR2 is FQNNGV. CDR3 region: CASSEALHAFF. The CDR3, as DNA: TGTGCCAGCAGCGAGGCCTTACATGCTTTCTTT.

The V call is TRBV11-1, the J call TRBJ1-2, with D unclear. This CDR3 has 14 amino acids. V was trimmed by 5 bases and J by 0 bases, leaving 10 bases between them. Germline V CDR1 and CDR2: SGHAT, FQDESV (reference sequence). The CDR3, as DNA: TGTGCCAGCAGCAGAGACACCTCTAACTATGGCTACACCTTC. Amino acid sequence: CASSRDTSNYGYTF.

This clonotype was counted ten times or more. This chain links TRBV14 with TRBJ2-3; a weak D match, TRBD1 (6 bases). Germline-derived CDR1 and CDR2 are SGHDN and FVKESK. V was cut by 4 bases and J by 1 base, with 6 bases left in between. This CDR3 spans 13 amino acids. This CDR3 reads CASSRQGTDTQYF. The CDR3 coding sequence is TGTGCCAGCAGCCGACAGGGCACAGATACGCAGTATTTT.

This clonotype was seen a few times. The CDR3 sequence is CASLWPRRDEQFF. Written as DNA, the CDR3 is TGTGCCAGCCTCTGGCCCCGACGGGATGAGCAGTTCTTC. The chain joins TRBV6-5 to TRBJ2-1; D is ambiguous. V dropped 8 bases and J dropped 8 bases, with 16 bases sitting between them. CDR1 MNHEY and CDR2 SVGAGI come from the germline V gene. The CDR3 spans 13 residues.

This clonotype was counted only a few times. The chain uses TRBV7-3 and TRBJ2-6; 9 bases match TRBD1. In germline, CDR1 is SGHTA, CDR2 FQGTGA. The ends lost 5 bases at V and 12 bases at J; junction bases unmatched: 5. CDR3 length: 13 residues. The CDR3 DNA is TGTGCCAGCAGCCGCGGGACAGGGAGCGTCCTGACTTTC. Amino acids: CASSRGTGSVLTF.

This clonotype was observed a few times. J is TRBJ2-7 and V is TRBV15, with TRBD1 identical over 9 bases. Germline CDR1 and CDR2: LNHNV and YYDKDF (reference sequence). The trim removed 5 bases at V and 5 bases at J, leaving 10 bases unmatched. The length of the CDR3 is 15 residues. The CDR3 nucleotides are TGTGCCACCAGCTTTACCGGGACAGGGTTCCACGAGCAGTACTTC. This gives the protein CATSFTGTGFHEQYF.

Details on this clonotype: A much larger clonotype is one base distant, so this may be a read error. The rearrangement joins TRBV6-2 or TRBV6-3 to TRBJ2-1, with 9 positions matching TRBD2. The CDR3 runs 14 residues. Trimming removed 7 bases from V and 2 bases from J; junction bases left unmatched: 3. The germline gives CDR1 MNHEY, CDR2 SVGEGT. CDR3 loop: CASTAGGPYNEQFF. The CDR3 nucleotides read TGTGCCAGCACCGCGGGGGGGCCCTACAATGAGCAGTTCTTC.

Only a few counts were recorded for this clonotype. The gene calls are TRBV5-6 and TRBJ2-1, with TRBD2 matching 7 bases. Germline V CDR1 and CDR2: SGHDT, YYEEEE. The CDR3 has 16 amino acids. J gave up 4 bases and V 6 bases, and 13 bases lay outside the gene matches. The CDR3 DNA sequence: TGTGCCAGCACCGCTGTGGGGAGGGGAGTATACAATGAGCAGTTCTTC. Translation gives CASTAVGRGVYNEQFF. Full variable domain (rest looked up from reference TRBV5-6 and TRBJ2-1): DAGVTQSPTHLIKTRGQQVTLRCSPKSGHDTVSWYQQALGQGPQFIFQYYEEEERQRGNFPDRFSGHQFPNYSSELNVNALLLGDSALYLCASTAVGRGVYNEQFFGPGTRLTVL.

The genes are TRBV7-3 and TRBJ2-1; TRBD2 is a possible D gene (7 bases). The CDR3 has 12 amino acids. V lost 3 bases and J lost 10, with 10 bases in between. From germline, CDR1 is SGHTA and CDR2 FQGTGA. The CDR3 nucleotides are TGTGCCAGCAGCTTTGGGGGGGCGGAGCAGTTCTTC. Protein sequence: CASSFGGAEQFF.

CDR3 nucleotides: TGTGCCAGCAGTTACTCGATCGCCTCCTCTCTTAACTATGGCTACACCTTC. Translated: CASSYSIASSLNYGYTF. The rearrangement joins TRBV6-5 to TRBJ1-2; D remains unclear. The CDR3 has 17 residues. V was shortened by 0 bases and J by 1 base, with 15 bases between the two germline ends. Germline CDR1 and CDR2: MNHEY and SVGAGI.

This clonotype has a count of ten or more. The CDR3 DNA follows: TGTGCCAGCGCCCCTTTCCTCGCGGGCGAAAAACTGTTTTTT. It codes for CASAPFLAGEKLFF. The chain joins TRBV12-3 or TRBV12-4 to TRBJ1-4; no reliable D call. The CDR3 consists of 14 residues. V was pared by 8 bases and J by 8 bases, with 18 bases between.

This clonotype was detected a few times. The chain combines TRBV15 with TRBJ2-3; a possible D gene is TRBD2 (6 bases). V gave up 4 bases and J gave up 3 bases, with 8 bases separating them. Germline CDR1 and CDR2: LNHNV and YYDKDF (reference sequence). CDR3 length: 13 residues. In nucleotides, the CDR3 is TGTGCCACCAGCACTCGGGGGACAGATACGCAGTATTTT. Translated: CATSTRGTDTQYF. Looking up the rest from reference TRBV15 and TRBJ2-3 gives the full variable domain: DAMVIQNPRYQVTQFGKPVTLSCSQTLNHNVMYWYQQKSSQAPKLLFHYYDKDFNNEADTPDNFQSRRPNTSFCFLDIRSPGLGDTAMYLCATSTRGTDTQYFGPGTRLTVL.

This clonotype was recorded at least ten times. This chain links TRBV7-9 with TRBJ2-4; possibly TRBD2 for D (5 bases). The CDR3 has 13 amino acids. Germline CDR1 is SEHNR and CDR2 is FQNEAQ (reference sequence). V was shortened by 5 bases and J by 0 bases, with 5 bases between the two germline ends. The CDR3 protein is CASSGLAKNIQYF. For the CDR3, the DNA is TGTGCCAGCAGCGGACTAGCCAAAAACATTCAGTACTTC.

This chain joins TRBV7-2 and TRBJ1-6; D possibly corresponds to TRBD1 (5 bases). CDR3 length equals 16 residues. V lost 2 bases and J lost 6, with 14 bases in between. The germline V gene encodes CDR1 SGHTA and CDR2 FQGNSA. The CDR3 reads CASSLTGPAPNSPLHF. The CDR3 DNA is TGTGCCAGCAGCTTAACGGGACCAGCTCCTAATTCACCCCTCCACTTT.

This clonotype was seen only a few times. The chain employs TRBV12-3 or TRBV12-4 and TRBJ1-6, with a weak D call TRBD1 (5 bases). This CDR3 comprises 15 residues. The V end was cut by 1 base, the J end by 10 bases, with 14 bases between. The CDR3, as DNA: TGTGCCAGCAGTTTAGGGGGCAGGGCTGGCTCACCCCTCCACTTT. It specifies CASSLGGRAGSPLHF.